Listed below are T cell receptor beta chains from one sample, sequenced in a study of response to subunit inactivated influenza vaccine. TCRdb fed the RT-PCR reads into MiXCR, producing one record per CDR3 protein. The sample yields roughly 620,000 distinct CDR3 sequences, over 9% seen once. These data were also reused for a study on T cells expressing NK-cell markers.

The sample in question was PBMCs from blood, obtained on the day of vaccination. These receptors all stem from a man aged 45-65 years who received an inactivated influenza vaccine. The conserved cysteine and the conserved F or W are not part of the CDR3 here.

CDR3aa | j_gene | len | v_gene
ASSQLGLAVSEQY | TRBJ2-7 | 13 | TRBV7-2
ASSPRPSGSYNEQF | TRBJ2-1 | 14 | TRBV9
RAKTSGATNEQF | TRBJ2-1 | 12 | TRBV20-1
ASDGGGSSSGANVLT | TRBJ2-6 | 15 | TRBV7-2
ASSQGTGSHQPQH | TRBJ1-5 | 13 | TRBV3-1
ASSGGREGQGFGELF | TRBJ2-2 | 15 | TRBV9
ASRPTGGLGETQY | TRBJ2-5 | 13 | TRBV12-3/TRBV12-4
SASRGELSVEQY | TRBJ2-7 | 12 | TRBV20-1
ASSPSGKTGGETQY | TRBJ2-5 | 14 | TRBV18
ASSNSGTNYGYT | TRBJ1-2 | 12 | TRBV10-2
ASRGALGYT | TRBJ1-2 | 9 | TRBV9
ASSFGGGGNEKLF | TRBJ1-4 | 13 | TRBV12-3/TRBV12-4
ASSLERWQY | TRBJ2-7 | 9 | TRBV7-9
ASSSTAGGTGGRTAYGYT | TRBJ1-2 | 18 | TRBV28
ASSLGQGENYGYT | TRBJ1-2 | 13 | TRBV5-1
SVLAGGQNIQY | TRBJ2-4 | 11 | TRBV20-1
ASSSGGFGNQPQH | TRBJ1-5 | 13 | TRBV5-6
ASTVVENTEAF | TRBJ1-1 | 11 | TRBV2
ASSLDRGFGQPQH | TRBJ1-5 | 13 | TRBV7-2
SAREDRKATGELF | TRBJ2-2 | 13 | TRBV20-1
ATSDPTSLSPYEQY | TRBJ2-7 | 14 | TRBV24-1
ASSLGTSVGADTQY | TRBJ2-3 | 14 | TRBV5-1
ASSPRYGGEQPQH | TRBJ1-5 | 13 | TRBV7-2
ATSEVRDTQY | TRBJ2-3 | 10 | TRBV19
ASSIQTTGRLAHNEQF | TRBJ2-1 | 16 | TRBV19
SARDLTGPRAYEQY | TRBJ2-7 | 14 | TRBV20-1
ASSYLQGLGTEAF | TRBJ1-1 | 13 | TRBV6-5
SAKTGLAGGRSAYNEQF | TRBJ2-1 | 17 | TRBV20-1
ASSLVGSDTGELF | TRBJ2-2 | 13 | TRBV7-2
ATSGTGGLDTQY | TRBJ2-3 | 12 | TRBV24-1
ASSQDMGFDQPQH | TRBJ1-5 | 13 | TRBV4-3
ASSQNPTSGNTQY | TRBJ2-3 | 13 | TRBV11-2
ASSLPGQGSYNEQF | TRBJ2-1 | 14 | TRBV12-3/TRBV12-4
SARVPAASTDTQY | TRBJ2-3 | 13 | TRBV20-1
ASSQREGSYGYT | TRBJ1-2 | 12 | TRBV4-1
ASSRTSGSNEQF | TRBJ2-1 | 12 | TRBV5-1
ASSLAVGQYNEQF | TRBJ2-1 | 13 | TRBV5-1
SAGGRKISYEQY | TRBJ2-7 | 12 | TRBV20-1
ASSLGVLSGNTIY | TRBJ1-3 | 13 | TRBV28
ASGIAGKNNEQF | TRBJ2-1 | 12 | TRBV10-2
ASSLVFRNQPQH | TRBJ1-5 | 12 | TRBV7-2
SARAQDHNTDTQY | TRBJ2-3 | 13 | TRBV20-1
AIGQGVDTGELF | TRBJ2-2 | 12 | TRBV10-3
ASSQEAGGSDEQF | TRBJ2-1 | 13 | TRBV4-3
ASRLGQYNEQF | TRBJ2-1 | 11 | TRBV4-1
ASSQGQGWAKNIQY | TRBJ2-4 | 14 | TRBV14
ASSSRLDYNEQF | TRBJ2-1 | 12 | TRBV7-9
ASSLALGMGGADTQY | TRBJ2-3 | 15 | TRBV7-2
ASSLAYSNQPQH | TRBJ1-5 | 12 | TRBV7-2
ASSLGQGGPDTQY | TRBJ2-3 | 13 | TRBV12-3/TRBV12-4
SAPGVAGGTDTQY | TRBJ2-3 | 13 | TRBV20-1
ASSQDVASGNTIY | TRBJ1-3 | 13 | TRBV4-3
ASSFQQGATYEQY | TRBJ2-7 | 13 | TRBV7-6
ASSFPGGKETQY | TRBJ2-5 | 12 | TRBV12-3/TRBV12-4
ASSSSAGGVGSLRSYNEQF | TRBJ2-1 | 19 | TRBV11-2
ASSQGARGDTQY | TRBJ2-3 | 12 | TRBV6-1
ASSEQAISRSAQY | TRBJ2-3 | 13 | TRBV6-1